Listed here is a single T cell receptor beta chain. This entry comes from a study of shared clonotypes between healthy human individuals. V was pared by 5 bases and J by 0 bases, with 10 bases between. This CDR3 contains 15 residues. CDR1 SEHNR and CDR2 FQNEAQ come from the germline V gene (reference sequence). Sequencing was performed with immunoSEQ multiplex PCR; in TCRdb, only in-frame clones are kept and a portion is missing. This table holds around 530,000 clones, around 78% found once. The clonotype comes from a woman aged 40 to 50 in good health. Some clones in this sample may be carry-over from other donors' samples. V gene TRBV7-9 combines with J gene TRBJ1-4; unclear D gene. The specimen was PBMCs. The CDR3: CASSPDGTTNEKLFF. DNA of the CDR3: TGTGCCAGCAGCCCAGACGGAACAACTAATGAAAAACTGTTTTTT. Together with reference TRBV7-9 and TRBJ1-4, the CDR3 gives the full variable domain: DTGVSQNPRHKITKRGQNVTFRCDPISEHNRLYWYRQTLGQGPEFLTYFQNEAQLEKSRLLSDRFSAERPKGSFSTLEIQRTEQGDSAMYLCASSPDGTTNEKLFFGSGTQLSVL.